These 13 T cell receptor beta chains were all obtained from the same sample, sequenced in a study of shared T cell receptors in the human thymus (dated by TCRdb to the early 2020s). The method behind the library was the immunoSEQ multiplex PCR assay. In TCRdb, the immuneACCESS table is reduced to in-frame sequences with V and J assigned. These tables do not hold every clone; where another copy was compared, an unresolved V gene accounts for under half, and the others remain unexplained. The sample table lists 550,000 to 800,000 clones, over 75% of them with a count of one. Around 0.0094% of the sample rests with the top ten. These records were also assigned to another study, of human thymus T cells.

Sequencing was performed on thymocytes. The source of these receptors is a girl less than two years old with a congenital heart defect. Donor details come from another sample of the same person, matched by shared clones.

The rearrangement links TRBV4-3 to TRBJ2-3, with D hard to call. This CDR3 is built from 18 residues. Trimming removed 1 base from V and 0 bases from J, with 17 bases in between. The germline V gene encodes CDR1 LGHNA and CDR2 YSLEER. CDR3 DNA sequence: TGCGCCAGCAGCCAAGCGTTCCGTGGGCCCTTTAGCACAGATACGCAGTATTTT. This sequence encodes CASSQAFRGPFSTDTQYF.

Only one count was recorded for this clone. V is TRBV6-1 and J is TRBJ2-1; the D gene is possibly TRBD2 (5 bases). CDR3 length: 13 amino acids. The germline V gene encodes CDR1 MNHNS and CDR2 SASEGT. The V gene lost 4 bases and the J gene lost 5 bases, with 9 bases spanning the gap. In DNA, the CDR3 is TGTGCCAGCAGTGCATCCGGGAACAATGAGCAGTTCTTC. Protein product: CASSASGNNEQFF.

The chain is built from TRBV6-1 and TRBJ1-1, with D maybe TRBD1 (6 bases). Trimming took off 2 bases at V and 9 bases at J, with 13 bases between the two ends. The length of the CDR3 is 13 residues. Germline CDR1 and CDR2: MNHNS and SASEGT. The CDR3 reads CASSERRGGQAFF. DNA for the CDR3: TGTGCCAGCAGTGAAAGAAGGGGGGGACAAGCTTTCTTT.

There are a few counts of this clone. The CDR3 nucleotides read TGTGCCAGCAGTCCGATGGGAGCACGGGGTCAGCCCCAGCATTTT. Translated: CASSPMGARGQPQHF. The V gene is TRBV28, the J gene TRBJ1-5; no clear D. The CDR3 consists of 15 residues. Trimming pared 5 bases from V and 6 bases from J, leaving 17 bases between. Germline V gene data show CDR1 as MDHEN and CDR2 as SYDVKM.

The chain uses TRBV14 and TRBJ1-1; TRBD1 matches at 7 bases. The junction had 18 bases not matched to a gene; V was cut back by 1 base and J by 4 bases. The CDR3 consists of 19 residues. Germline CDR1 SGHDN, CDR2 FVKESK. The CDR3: CASSQAAPGTGERGTEAFF. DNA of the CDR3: TGTGCCAGCAGCCAAGCCGCCCCCGGTACAGGGGAAAGGGGCACTGAAGCTTTCTTT.

CDR3 DNA sequence: TGTGCCAGCAGCGCCGGGACAGGATCCTCCGGGGAGCTGTTTTTT. Amino acid sequence: CASSAGTGSSGELFF. The chain has TRBV27 and TRBJ2-2; 8 bases match TRBD1. CDR1 MNHEY and CDR2 SMNVEV come from the germline V gene (reference sequence). J was trimmed by 6 bases and V by 6 bases; bases with no gene match: 9. The CDR3 runs 15 residues.

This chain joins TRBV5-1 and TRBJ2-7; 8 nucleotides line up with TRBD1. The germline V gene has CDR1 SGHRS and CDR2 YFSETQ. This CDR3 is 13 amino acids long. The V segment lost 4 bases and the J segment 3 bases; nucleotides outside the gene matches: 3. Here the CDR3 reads CASSRTGYYEQYF. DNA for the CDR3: TGCGCCAGCAGCAGGACAGGGTACTACGAGCAGTACTTC.

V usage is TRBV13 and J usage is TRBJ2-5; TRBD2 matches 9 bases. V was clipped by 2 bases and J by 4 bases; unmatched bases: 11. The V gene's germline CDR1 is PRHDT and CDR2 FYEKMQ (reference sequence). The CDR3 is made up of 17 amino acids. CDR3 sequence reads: CASSLTSGGLKLETQYF. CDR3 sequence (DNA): TGTGCCAGCAGCTTAACGAGCGGGGGGCTCAAGTTAGAGACCCAGTACTTC.

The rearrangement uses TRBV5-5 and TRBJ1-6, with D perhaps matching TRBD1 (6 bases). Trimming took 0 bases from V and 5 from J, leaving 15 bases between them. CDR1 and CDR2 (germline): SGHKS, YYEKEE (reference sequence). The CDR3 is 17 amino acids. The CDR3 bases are TGTGCCAGCAGCTTGGGGGGGCCAACCGTGGATAATTCACCCCTCCACTTT. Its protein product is CASSLGGPTVDNSPLHF.

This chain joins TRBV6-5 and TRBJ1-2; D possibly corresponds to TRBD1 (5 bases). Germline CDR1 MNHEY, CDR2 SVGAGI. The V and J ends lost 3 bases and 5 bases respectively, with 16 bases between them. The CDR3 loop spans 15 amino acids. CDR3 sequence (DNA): TGTGCCAGCAGTTATTCGGCGGGACGGATATATGGCTACACCTTC. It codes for CASSYSAGRIYGYTF.

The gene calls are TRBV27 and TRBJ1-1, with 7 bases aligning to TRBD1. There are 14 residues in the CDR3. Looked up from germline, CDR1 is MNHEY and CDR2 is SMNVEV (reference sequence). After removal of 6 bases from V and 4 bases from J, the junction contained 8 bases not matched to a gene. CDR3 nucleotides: TGTGCCAGCAGGGCCTTACAGGGGAGCACTGAAGCTTTCTTT. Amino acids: CASRALQGSTEAFF.

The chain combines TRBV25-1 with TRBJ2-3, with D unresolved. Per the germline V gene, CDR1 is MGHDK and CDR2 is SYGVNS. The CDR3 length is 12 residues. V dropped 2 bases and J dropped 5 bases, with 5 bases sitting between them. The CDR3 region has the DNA TGTGCCAGCAGTGAACCCGGAGATACGCAGTATTTT. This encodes CASSEPGDTQYF.

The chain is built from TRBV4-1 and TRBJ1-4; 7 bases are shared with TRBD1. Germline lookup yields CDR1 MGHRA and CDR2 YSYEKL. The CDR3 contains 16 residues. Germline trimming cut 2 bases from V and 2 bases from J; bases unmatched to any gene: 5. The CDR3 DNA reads TGCGCCAGCAGCCAATCCCGACAGGGTACTAATGAAAAACTGTTTTTT. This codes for CASSQSRQGTNEKLFF.